This record covers a single TCR beta chain. Its antigen is not known. CDR3 length: 14 amino acids. The ends were cut back, 1 base at V and 5 bases at J, with 11 bases in the middle. The germline V gene has CDR1 LGHNA and CDR2 YSLEER. The sample comes from a study of cytomegalovirus exposure and HLA in healthy donors. The PCR employed 60 Vbeta primers together with 13 Jbeta primers. The method was immunoSEQ multiplex PCR; TCRdb's version includes in-frame clones alone and lacks a portion of them. The table lists 100,000 or so clones, roughly 80% of them singletons. The study's findings and limits: In a later analysis, a genetic analysis reported fewer productive-TCR N-insertions in an Asian-associated ancestry cluster than the cohort average. Cytomegalovirus-associated status was assigned to 164 TCR beta chains. Accurate prediction of most subjects' HLA-A and HLA-B alleles from TCR beta sequences was reported.

Sequencing used PBMCs. The V gene is TRBV4-3, the J gene TRBJ2-5, with D maybe TRBD2 (5 bases). The receptor was isolated from a male donor in good health and CMV-seropositive. The CDR3, as DNA: TGCGCCAGCAGCCAAGGGGCCACGGGGGAGACCCAGTACTTC. It codes for CASSQGATGETQYF.